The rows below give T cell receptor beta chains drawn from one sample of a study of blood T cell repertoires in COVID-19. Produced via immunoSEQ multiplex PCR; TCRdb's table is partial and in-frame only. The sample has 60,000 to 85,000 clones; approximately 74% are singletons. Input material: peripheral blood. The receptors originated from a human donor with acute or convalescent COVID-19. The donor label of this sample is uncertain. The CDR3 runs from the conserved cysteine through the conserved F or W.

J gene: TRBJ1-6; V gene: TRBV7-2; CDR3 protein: CASSFGQGANSPLHF
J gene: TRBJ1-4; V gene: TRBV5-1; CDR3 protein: CASSLGQGKNEKLFF
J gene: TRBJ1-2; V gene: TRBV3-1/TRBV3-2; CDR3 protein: CASSQGISAATNYGYTF
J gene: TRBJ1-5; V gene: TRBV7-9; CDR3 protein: CASSLPKRDRALSNQPQHF
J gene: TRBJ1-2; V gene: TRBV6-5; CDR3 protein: CASRDRAFYGYTF
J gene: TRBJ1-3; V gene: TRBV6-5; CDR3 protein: CASRETGGNTIYF
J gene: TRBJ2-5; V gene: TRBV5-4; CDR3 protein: CASSLDGETQYF
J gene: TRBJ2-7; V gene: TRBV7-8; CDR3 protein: CASSLAGLAGSYEQYF
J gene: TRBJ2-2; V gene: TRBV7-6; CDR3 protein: CASRGGGDTGELFF
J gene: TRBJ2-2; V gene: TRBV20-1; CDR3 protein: CSASPTLAVGRYTGELFF
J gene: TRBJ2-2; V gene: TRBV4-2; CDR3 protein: CASSQSGTGKTGELFF
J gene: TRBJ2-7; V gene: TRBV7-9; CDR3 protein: CASSSDRGPAYEQYF
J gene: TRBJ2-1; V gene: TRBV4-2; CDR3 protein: CASSQDGLAGGPYNEQFF
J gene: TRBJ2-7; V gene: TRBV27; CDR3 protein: CASSRTSGKGYEQYF
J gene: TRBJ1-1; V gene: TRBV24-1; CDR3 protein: CATSDYQGIEAFF
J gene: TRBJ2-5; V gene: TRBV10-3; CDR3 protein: CAISESSETQYF
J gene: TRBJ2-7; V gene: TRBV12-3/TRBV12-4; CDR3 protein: CASSFKRDSEQYF
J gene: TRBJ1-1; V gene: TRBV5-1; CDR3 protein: CASSLVSGNTEAFF
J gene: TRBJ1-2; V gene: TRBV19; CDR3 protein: CATQSPQGNYGYTF
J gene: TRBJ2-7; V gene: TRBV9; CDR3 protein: CASSVGATGAYEQYF
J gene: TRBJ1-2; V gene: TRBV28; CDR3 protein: CASRPGQGGYGYTF
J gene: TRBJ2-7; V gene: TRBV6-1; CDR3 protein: CASGDPGTSGIRQYF
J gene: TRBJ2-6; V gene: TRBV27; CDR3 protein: CASSLLGGSGANVLTF
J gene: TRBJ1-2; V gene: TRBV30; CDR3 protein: CAWNAPTVGYTF
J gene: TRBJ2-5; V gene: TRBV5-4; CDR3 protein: CASSRGQGPEKTQYF
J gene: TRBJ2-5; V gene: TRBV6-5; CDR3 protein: CASGQGAPETQYF
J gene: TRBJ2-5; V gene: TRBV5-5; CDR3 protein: CASSHGARLYETQYF
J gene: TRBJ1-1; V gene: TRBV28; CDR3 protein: CASSRRGRNEAFF
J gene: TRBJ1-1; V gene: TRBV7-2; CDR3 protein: CASSLGAGNTEAFF
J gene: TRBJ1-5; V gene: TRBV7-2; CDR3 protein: CASSSSRGNQPQHF
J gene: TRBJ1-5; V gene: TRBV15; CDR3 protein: CATKNRASPQPQHF
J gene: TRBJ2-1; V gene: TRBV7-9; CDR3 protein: CASSPGLPSDEQFF
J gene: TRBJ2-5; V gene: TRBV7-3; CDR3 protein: CASSLREGETQYF
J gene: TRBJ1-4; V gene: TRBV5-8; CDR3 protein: CASSFGQTKGEEKLFF
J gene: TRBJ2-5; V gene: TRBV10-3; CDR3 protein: CAISEGGVETQYF
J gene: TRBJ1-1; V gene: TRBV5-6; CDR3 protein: CASGGQGGGTEAFF